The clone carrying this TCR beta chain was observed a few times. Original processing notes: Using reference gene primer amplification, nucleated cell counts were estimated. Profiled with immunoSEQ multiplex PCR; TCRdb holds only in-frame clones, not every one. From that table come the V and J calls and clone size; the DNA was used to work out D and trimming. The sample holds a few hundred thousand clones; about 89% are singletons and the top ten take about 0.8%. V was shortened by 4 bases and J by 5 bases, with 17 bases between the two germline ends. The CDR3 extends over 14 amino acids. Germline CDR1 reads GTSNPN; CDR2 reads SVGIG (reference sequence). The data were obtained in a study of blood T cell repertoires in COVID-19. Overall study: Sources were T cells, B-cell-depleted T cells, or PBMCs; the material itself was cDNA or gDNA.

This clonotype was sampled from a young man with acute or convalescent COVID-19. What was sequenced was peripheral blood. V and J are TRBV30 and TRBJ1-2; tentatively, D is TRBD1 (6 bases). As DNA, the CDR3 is TGTGCCTGGAAGCCCCCGGGGGGCGAGTATGGCTACACCTTC. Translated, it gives CAWKPPGGEYGYTF.